This entry concerns a single TCR beta chain. What it binds is unknown. The authors reverse transcribed all of the isolated RNA, so sequencing captured expressed TCRB transcripts. Data came from immunoSEQ multiplex PCR; TCRdb stores just in-frame clones and leaves some out. The sample shows under 130,000 clones, approximately 30% of them seen only once. This record belongs to a study of beta chain features in type 1 diabetes. Sorting of CD4+ naive, central memory, regulatory and stem cell-like memory cells was performed via CD45RO/CCR7/CD25/CD127/CD95/CD27. General study results and limits: Lower insertion and higher deletion counts appeared at VDJ junctions in type 1 diabetes patients. The naive, central memory and Treg TCRB repertoires of patients appeared to be more similar to one another than those of healthy donors. There was a moderate but significant shortening of TCRB CDR3s in all four CD4+ subsets of Type 1 diabetes patients.

There are 14 residues in the CDR3. Unmatched junction bases numbered 1, after V lost 2 bases and J lost 3 bases. Germline assignment: CDR1 MNHEY and CDR2 SMNVEV (reference sequence). The material sequenced was central memory CD4+ T cells from blood. This receptor was obtained from a woman aged 18-35 years with type 1 diabetes. This chain joins TRBV27 and TRBJ2-1; TRBD1 aligns across 7 bases. The CDR3 sequence is CASSLTGVYNEQFF. The CDR3, as DNA: TGTGCCAGCAGTTTAACAGGGGTCTACAATGAGCAGTTCTTC.